This T cell receptor (beta chain) appears in the sequencing data of a study of shared clonotypes between healthy human individuals. The method was immunoSEQ multiplex PCR; TCRdb's version includes in-frame clones alone and lacks a portion of them. The sample yields 530,000 or so clones, about 75% seen once. Germline V gives CDR1 MDHEN, CDR2 SYDVKM. With 1 base removed from V and 6 bases from J, the gap between germline ends came to 12 bases. This CDR3 is 14 amino acids long. Whole-study findings and limits: Only a few donors were included, so the genetic and exposure-history diversity represented was limited.

This clone was seen a few times. Its antigen is not identified. The origin of this receptor is a woman aged 40 to 50 in good health. Some clones in this sample may be carry-over from other donors' samples. Specimen: PBMCs. The chain recombines TRBV28 with TRBJ1-1, with a possible D match to TRBD1 (6 bases). For the CDR3, the DNA is TGTGCCAGCAGTTTATTTCTCAGGGGATCTGAAGCTTTCTTT. Translating it yields CASSLFLRGSEAFF.